This T cell receptor beta chain emerged from a study of T cell responses to AZD1222 COVID-19 vaccine. Some clones are missing from TCRdb's copy, which holds only in-frame ones; the method was immunoSEQ multiplex PCR. The table shows about 140,000 clones, with almost 90% occurring only once. Whole-study results and caveats: Unmutated variant regions reportedly attract nearly half of all spike-specific TCRs.

To note about this clone: Its antigen is not known.

The input for sequencing was peripheral blood, taken on day 0 of AZD1222 vaccination. The source is an adult in good health.

The CDR3 bases are TGTGCCAGCAGCCCCCATCGGCTAGCGGTTTGGGATGAGCAGTTCTTC. This sequence encodes CASSPHRLAVWDEQFF. The chain employs TRBV9 and TRBJ2-1, with 7 bases fitting TRBD2. CDR1 SGDLS and CDR2 YYNGEE come from the germline V gene. V dropped 4 bases and J dropped 8; count of bases not matched to a gene: 15. This CDR3 has 16 residues.